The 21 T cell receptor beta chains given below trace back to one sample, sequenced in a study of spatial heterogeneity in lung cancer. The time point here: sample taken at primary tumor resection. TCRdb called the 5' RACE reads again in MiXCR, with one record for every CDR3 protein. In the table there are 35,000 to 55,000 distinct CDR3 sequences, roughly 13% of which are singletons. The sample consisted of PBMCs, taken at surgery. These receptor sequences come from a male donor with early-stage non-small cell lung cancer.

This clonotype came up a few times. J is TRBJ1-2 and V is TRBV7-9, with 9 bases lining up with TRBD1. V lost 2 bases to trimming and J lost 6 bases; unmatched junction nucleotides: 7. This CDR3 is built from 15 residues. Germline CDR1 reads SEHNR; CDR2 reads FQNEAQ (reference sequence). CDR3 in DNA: TGTGCCAGCAGCTTATCACAGGGGGCTCTCGATGGCTACACCTTC. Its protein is CASSLSQGALDGYTF.

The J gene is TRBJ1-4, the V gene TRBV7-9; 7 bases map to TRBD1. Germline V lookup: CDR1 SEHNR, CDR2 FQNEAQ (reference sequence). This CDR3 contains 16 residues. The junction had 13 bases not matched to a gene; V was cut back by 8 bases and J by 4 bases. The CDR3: CASQPLPGQSNEKLFF. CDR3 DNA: TGTGCCAGCCAACCGCTTCCGGGACAGAGTAATGAAAAACTGTTTTTT.

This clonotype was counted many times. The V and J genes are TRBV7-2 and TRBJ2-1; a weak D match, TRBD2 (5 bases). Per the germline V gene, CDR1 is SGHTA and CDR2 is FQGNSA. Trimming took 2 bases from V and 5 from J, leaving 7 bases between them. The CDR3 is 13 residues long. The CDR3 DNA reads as TGTGCCAGCAGCTTAAGCGGAAACAATGAGCAGTTCTTC. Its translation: CASSLSGNNEQFF.

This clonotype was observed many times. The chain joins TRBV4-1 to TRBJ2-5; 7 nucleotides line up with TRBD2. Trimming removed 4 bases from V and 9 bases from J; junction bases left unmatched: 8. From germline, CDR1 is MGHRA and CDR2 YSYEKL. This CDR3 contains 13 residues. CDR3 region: CASSRLAPAAQYF. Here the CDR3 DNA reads TGCGCCAGCAGCCGACTAGCCCCTGCGGCCCAGTACTTC.

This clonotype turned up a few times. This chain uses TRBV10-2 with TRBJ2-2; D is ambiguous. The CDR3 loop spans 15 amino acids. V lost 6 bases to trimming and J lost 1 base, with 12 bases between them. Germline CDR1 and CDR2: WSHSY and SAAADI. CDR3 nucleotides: TGCGCCAGCAGAGACACCCTTTTGAACACCGGGGAGCTGTTTTTT. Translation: CASRDTLLNTGELFF.

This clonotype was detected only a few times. Here the CDR3 reads CSARGGLGQRNTEAFF. CDR3 sequence (DNA): TGCAGTGCTAGGGGAGGTCTAGGACAACGGAACACTGAAGCTTTCTTT. The V and J genes are TRBV20-1 and TRBJ1-1; D may be TRBD1 (5 bases). Trimming took off 3 bases at V and 1 base at J, with 18 bases between the two ends. CDR3 size: 16 residues. Germline CDR1 is DFQATT and CDR2 is SNEGSKA (reference sequence).

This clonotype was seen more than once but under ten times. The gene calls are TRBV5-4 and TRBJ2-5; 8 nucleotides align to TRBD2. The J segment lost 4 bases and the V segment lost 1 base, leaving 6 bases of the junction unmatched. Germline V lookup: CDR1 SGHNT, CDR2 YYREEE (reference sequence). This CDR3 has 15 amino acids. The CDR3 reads CASSLQAGGVETQYF. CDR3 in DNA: TGTGCCAGCAGCTTGCAGGCGGGGGGAGTAGAGACCCAGTACTTC.

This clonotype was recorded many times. The CDR3 here is CASSFRSMTEYEQYF. Written as DNA, the CDR3 is TGTGCCAGCAGTTTTCGCTCCATGACAGAGTACGAGCAGTACTTC. This rearrangement joins TRBV12-3 or TRBV12-4 to TRBJ2-7; tentatively, D is TRBD1 (5 bases). CDR3 length: 15 residues. V was shortened by 3 bases and J by 4 bases, with 16 bases between the two germline ends.

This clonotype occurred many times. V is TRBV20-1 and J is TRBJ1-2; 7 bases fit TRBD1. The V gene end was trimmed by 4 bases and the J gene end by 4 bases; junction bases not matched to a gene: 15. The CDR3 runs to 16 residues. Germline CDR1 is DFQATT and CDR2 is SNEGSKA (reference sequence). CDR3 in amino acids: CSATPVSNRGLYGYTF. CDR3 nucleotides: TGCAGTGCTACCCCCGTCTCTAACAGGGGTCTCTATGGCTACACCTTC.

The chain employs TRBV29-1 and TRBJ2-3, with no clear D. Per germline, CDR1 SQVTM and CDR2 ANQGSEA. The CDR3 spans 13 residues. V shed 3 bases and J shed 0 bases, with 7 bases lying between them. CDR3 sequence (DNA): TGCAGCGTTGATTACGGGAGCACAGATACGCAGTATTTT. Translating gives CSVDYGSTDTQYF.

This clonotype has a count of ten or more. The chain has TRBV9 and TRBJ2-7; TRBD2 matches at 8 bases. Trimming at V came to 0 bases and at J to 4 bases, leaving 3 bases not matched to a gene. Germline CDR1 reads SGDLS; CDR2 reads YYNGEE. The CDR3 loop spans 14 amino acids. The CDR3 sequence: CASSVASGSYEQYF. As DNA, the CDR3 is TGTGCCAGCAGCGTAGCAAGCGGGAGTTACGAGCAGTACTTC.

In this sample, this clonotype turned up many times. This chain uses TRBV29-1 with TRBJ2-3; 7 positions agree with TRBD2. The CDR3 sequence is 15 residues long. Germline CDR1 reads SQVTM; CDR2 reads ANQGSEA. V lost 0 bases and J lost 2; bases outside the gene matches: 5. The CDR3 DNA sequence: TGCAGCGTTGAAGATGAGCGGGGTTTCACAGATACGCAGTATTTT. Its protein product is CSVEDERGFTDTQYF.

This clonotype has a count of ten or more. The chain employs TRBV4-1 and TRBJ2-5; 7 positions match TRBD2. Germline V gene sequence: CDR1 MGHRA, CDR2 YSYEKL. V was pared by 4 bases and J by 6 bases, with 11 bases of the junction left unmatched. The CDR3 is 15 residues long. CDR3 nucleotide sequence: TGCGCCAGCAGCCTTGCGGCGGGGGACGGGCAGACCCAGTACTTC. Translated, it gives CASSLAAGDGQTQYF.

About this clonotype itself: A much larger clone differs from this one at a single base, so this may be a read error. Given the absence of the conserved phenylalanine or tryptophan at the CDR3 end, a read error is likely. The DNA for the CDR3 is TGCAGTGCCCCGACAGGGGCCCAGCCCCAGCATTAT. Its protein product is CSAPTGAQPQHY. The chain combines TRBV20-1 with TRBJ1-5; TRBD1 matches at 8 bases. CDR3 size: 12 residues. The junction had 5 bases not matched to a gene; V was cut back by 6 bases and J by 7 bases. Germline CDR1 is DFQATT and CDR2 is SNEGSKA (reference sequence).

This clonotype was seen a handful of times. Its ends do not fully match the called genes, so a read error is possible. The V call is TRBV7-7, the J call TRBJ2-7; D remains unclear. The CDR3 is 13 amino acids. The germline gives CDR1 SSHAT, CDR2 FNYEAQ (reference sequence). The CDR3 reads CASSLIPIYEQYF. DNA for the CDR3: TGTGCTAGCAGCTTGATCCCTATCTACGAGCAGTACTTC.

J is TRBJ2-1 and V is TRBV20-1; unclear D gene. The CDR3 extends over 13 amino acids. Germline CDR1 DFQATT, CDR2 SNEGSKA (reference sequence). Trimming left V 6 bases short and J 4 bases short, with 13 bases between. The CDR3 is CSAAPTRYNEQFF. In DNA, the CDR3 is TGCAGTGCCGCCCCCACTCGATACAATGAGCAGTTCTTC.

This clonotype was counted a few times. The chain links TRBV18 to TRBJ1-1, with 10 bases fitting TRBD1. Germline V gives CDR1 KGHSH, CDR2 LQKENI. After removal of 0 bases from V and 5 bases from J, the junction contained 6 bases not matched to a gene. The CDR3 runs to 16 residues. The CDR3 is CASSPPGTGVETEAFF. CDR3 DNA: TGTGCCAGCTCACCACCCGGGACAGGGGTTGAGACTGAAGCTTTCTTT.

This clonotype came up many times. CDR3 amino acids: CATSRRDTGELFF. In DNA, the CDR3 is TGTGCCACCAGTCGACGGGACACCGGGGAGCTGTTTTTT. The chain uses TRBV24-1 and TRBJ2-2, with D uncertain. The CDR3 is 13 amino acids. The V end was cut by 6 bases, the J end by 3 bases, with 7 bases between. Germline CDR1 reads KGHDR; CDR2 reads SFDVKD.

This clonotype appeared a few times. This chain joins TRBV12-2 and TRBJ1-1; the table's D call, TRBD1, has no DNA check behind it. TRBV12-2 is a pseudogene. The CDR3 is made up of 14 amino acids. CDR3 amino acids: CASRLGAVTTEAFF. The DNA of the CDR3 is TGTGCAAGTCGCTTAGGGGCGGTTACGACTGAAGCTTTCTTT.

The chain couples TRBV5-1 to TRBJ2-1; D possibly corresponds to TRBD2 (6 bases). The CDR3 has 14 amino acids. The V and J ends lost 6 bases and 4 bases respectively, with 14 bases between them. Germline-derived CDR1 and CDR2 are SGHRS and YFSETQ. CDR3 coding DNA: TGCGCCAGCACCGGGGGATTAGGGTACAATGAGCAGTTCTTC. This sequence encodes CASTGGLGYNEQFF. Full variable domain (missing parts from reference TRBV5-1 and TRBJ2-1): KAGVTQTPRYLIKTRGQQVTLSCSPISGHRSVSWYQQTPGQGLQFLFEYFSETQRNKGNFPGRFSGRQFSNSRSEMNVSTLELGDSALYLCASTGGLGYNEQFFGPGTRLTVL.

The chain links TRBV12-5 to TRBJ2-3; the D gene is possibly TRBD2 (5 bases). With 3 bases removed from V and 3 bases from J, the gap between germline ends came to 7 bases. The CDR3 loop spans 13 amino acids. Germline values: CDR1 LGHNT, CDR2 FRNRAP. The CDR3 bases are TGTGCTAGTGGTTTCGCGGGTACAGATACGCAGTATTTT. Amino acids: CASGFAGTDTQYF.